A single T cell receptor beta chain is shown here with its context. This record comes from a study of blood T cell repertoires in COVID-19. Method: immunoSEQ multiplex PCR; TCRdb's copy keeps in-frame clones and lacks some. Among roughly 120,000 clones listed, around 84% were seen once. Germline loops: CDR1 KGHDR, CDR2 SFDVKD. Trimming took 4 bases from V and 7 from J, leaving 14 bases between them. There are 14 residues in the CDR3. Sequencing used peripheral blood. The chain uses TRBV24-1 and TRBJ2-3, with TRBD2 as a possible D gene (6 bases). This sequence was found in a woman in her thirties or forties with acute or convalescent COVID-19. The CDR3 region has the DNA TGTGCCACCAGTGAAGCCGGGACTGTCAATACGCAGTATTTT. Its protein product is CATSEAGTVNTQYF.